This T cell receptor (beta chain) was identified in a study of T cell changes during pregnancy in multiple sclerosis. Per the germline V gene, CDR1 is KGHSH and CDR2 is LQKENI. V shed 3 bases and J 5 bases; nucleotides not matched to a gene: 3. This CDR3 has 14 residues. The data were produced by immunoSEQ multiplex PCR, yet TCRdb's version contains in-frame clones alone and is incomplete. Seen here are more than 55,000 clones, roughly 91% observed once, and the top ten hold roughly 2%. This clonotype was obtained from a female donor in good health, enrolled as a control in a pregnancy study. This sequence joins TRBV18 and TRBJ2-7; 11 bases are a match to TRBD1. Sequencing was performed on peripheral blood, taken in the third trimester of pregnancy. In nucleotides, the CDR3 is TGTGCCAGCTCACCGGACAGGGGGCGGGACGAGCAGTACTTC. Encoded protein: CASSPDRGRDEQYF.